Following are 4 T cell receptor beta chains from one sample sequenced in a study of Ad26.COV2.S vaccination and SARS-CoV-2 variants. Assay: immunoSEQ multiplex PCR; the TCRdb copy retains only in-frame clones and omits some. The table has approximately 480,000 clones, approximately 90% seen once. Specified treatment: over 15 received Ad26.COV2.S at low or high dose, single or two shots; 5 received placebo; per-sample allocation not given. Samples were taken on day 63 after the first vaccine or placebo injection. Sample: peripheral blood, taken in a trial of Ad26.COV2.S vaccine versus placebo. Receptors were obtained from a person between 18 and 60 years old who received the Ad26.COV2.S COVID-19 vaccine or a placebo.

The V gene is TRBV2, the J gene TRBJ1-3; D possibly corresponds to TRBD1 (6 bases). The CDR3 runs 16 residues. V lost 4 bases to trimming and J lost 4 bases, with 17 bases between them. Germline V lookup: CDR1 SNHLY, CDR2 FYNNEI. CDR3 nucleotides: TGTGCCAGCAGTGCTAGAATCTGGACAGCAGGAAACACCATATATTTT. It yields the protein CASSARIWTAGNTIYF.

This clone has more than one count but fewer than ten. The chain carries TRBV24-1 and TRBJ1-1, with 12 bases identical to TRBD1. Per germline, CDR1 KGHDR and CDR2 SFDVKD. Trimming at V came to 3 bases and at J to 6 bases, leaving 10 bases not matched to a gene. This CDR3 comprises 17 residues. The CDR3 here is CATSDTSGQGAAAEAFF. The CDR3 DNA reads as TGTGCCACCAGTGATACGTCGGGACAGGGGGCGGCCGCTGAAGCTTTCTTT.

The chain has TRBV6-6 and TRBJ2-1, with 10 bases lining up with TRBD1. Per the germline V gene, CDR1 is MNHNY and CDR2 is SVGAGI (reference sequence). J gave up 6 bases and V 6 bases, and 5 bases lay outside the gene matches. The CDR3 contains 14 residues. The CDR3: CASSRQGATNEQFF. The CDR3 DNA reads as TGTGCCAGCAGCCGACAGGGGGCCACCAATGAGCAGTTCTTC.

About this clone itself: Its ends do not fully match the called genes, so a read error is possible. The J gene is TRBJ1-2, the V gene TRBV18; D not resolved. This CDR3 is built from 13 residues. Germline V lookup: CDR1 KGHSH, CDR2 LQKENI. The CDR3 DNA reads as TGTGCCAGCTCATACACGGACGGCCCGACCGGAATCTTC. Residues: CASSYTDGPTGIF.